This T cell receptor beta chain was profiled in a study of T cell changes during pregnancy in multiple sclerosis. V dropped 5 bases and J dropped 3 bases, with 8 bases sitting between them. CDR1 is SGHTA and CDR2 is FQGTGA in the germline V gene. The CDR3 length is 13 residues. Some clones are missing from TCRdb's copy, which holds only in-frame ones; the method was immunoSEQ multiplex PCR. The sample has about 76,000 clones; roughly 93% are singletons. This clone was detected only a few times. Specimen: peripheral blood, collected in the second trimester of pregnancy. The rearrangement joins TRBV7-3 to TRBJ1-5; D unresolved. This clonotype was obtained from a female donor with multiple sclerosis, enrolled in a pregnancy study. The chain's CDR3 is CASSPGNNQPQHF. The CDR3 nucleotides read TGTGCCAGCAGCCCAGGTAACAATCAGCCCCAGCATTTT.